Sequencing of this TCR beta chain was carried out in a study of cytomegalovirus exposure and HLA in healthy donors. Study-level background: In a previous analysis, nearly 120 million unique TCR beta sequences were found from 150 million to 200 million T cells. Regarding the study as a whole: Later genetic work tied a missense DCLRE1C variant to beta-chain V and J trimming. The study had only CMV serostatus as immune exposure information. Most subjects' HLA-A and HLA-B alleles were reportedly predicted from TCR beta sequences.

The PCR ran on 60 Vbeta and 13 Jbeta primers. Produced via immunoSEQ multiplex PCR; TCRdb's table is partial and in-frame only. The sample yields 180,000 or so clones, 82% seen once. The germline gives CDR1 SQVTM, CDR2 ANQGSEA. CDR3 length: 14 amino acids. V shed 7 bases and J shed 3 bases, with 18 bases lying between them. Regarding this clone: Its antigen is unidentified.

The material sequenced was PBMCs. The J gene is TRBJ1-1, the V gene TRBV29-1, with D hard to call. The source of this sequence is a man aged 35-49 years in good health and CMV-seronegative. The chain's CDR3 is CSAWSGRVDTEAFF. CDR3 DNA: TGCAGCGCATGGTCTGGGCGGGTCGACACTGAAGCTTTCTTT.